This T cell receptor (beta chain) derives from a study of prognosis after radiotherapy for stage I lung cancer. Two-round multiplex PCR, the amplification method, yielded TCR beta CDR3 from genomic DNA. Primers targeting each individual TRBV and TRBJ gene were applied in first-round PCR. In TCRdb, the multiplex PCR reads were re-called with MiXCR into one record per CDR3 protein. Altogether tens of thousands of distinct CDR3 sequences are present, about 35% being singletons, with the ten largest covering about a tenth. Germline CDR1 SGHAT, CDR2 FQNNGV. This CDR3 has 15 residues. Trimming removed 2 bases from V and 2 bases from J, with 12 bases in between.

The chain uses TRBV11-2 and TRBJ1-2; D is unresolved. This TCR came from a donor of 50 years or more with non-small cell lung cancer. Material: PBMCs, obtained before or after stereotactic body radiation therapy (not recorded which). The CDR3, as DNA: TGTGCCAGCAGCTTACGGGAGGGTTGGAACTATGGCTACACCTTC. Translated: CASSLREGWNYGYTF.